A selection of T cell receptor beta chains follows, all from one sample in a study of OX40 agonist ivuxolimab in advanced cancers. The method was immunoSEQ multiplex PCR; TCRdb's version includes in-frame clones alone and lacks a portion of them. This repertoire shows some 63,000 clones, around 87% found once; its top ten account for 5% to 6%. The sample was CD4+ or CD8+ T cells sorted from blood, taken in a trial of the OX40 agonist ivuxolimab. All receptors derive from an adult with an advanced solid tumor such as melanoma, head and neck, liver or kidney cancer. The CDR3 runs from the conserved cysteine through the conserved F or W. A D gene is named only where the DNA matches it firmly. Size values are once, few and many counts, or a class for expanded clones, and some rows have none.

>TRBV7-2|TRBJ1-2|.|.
CASSFGTVDYGYTF
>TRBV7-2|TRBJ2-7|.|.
CASSLDGVLYEQYF
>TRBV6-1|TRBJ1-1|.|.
CASSRTGNTEAFF
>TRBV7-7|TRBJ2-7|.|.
CASSLERVSEQYF
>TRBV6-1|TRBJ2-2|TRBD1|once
CASSESKWTGGFRELFF
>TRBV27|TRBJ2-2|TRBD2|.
CASSLIPPTSGATGELFF
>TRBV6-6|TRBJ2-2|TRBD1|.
CASSYGTDNTGELFF
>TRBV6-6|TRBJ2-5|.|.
CASTRTPGGTQYF
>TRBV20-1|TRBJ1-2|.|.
CSARQGYGYTF
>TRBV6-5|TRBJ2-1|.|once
CASSYSPQYEQFF
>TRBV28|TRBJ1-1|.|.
CASSDSGRTEAFF
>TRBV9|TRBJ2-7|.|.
CASSAGTSGDPYEQYF
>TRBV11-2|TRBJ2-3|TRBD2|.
CASSLPGLAGGDTQYF
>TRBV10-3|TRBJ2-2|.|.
CAISEGGQRGGELFF
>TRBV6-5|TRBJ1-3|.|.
CATTADRSSGNTIYF
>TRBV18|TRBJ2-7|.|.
CASSPPAGTYEQYF
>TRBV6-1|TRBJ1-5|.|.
CASTEVPYSNQPQHF
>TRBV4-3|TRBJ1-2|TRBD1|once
CASSQVSGTGSNYGYTF
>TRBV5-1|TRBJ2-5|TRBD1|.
CASSMGQGEETQYF
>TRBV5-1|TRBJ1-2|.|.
CASSPSMANYGYTF
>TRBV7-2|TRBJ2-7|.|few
CASSFSGYEQYF
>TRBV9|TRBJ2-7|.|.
CASSVEGYEQYF
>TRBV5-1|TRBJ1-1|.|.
CASRGSSWGLGTEAFF
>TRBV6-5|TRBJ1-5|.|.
CASSYSGGLGQPQHF
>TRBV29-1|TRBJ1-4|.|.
CSVGGELNEKLFF
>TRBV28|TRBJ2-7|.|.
CASSFLGGTGGNEQYF
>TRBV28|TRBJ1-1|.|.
CASSSSGTTEAFF
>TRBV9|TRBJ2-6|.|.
CASSVAGTGANVLTF
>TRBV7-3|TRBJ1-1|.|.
CASSRDGNTEAFF
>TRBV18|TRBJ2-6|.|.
CASSPLGGSVPGANVLTF
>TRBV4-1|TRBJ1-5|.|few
CASSRTQVRGNQPQHF
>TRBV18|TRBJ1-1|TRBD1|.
CASSLDRGTEAFF
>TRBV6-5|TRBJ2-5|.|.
CASSYAGTSGTQYF
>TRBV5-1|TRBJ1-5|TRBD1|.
CASSLITGQGQPQHF
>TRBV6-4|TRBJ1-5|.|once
CASSEKNRAGLSNQPQHF
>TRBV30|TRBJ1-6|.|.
CAWSVLGGSRNSPLHF
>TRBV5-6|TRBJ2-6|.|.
CASSSTTHSGANVLTF
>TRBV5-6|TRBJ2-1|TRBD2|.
CASSVTPGTSRANEQFF
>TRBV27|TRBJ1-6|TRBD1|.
CASSLRQGNSPLHF
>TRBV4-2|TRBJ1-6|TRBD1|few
CASSRGTGDSPLHF
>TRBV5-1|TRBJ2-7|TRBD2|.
CASSLDSGRSYEQYF
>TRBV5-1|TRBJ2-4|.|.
CASSLSRTPKNIQYF
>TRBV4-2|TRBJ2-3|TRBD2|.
CASSQGVAGSTDTQYF
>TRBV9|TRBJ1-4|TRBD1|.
CASSPRQGVNEKLFF
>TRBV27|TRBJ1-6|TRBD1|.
CASTTGTAYNSPLHF
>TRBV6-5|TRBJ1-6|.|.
CASSYSPGTSPLHF
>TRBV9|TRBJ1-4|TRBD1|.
CASSVATGVGEKLFF
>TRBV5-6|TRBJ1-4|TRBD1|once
CASSPGTEEKLFF
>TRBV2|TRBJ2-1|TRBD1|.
CASLRGPANNEQFF
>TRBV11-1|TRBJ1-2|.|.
CASSLGGTANYGYTF
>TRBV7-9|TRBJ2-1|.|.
CASSLENEQFF